These 25 T cell receptor beta chains share one sample of origin, sequenced in a study of T cells in Graves' hyperthyroidism and ophthalmopathy. Using RNA transcripts as the source, TCR beta CDR3 regions were amplified. The HTBI set primed first-round TCR CDR3 RT-PCR. One entry per CDR3 protein, called by TCRdb with MiXCR from the multiplex PCR reads. The sample has roughly 640,000 distinct CDR3 sequences; about a sixth are singletons. Sequenced: blood. The receptors come from a woman between 40 and 55 years old with Graves' ophthalmopathy.

In this sample, this clonotype turned up many times. This chain connects TRBV27 to TRBJ1-1, with D possibly TRBD1 on 6 matching bases. CDR3 length: 16 residues. Germline CDR1 MNHEY, CDR2 SMNVEV (reference sequence). The V end was cut by 8 bases, the J end by 1 base, with 20 bases between. In nucleotides, the CDR3 is TGTGCCAGCGGGCCTGGGGGCCAGATTAGGAACACTGAAGCTTTCTTT. It specifies CASGPGGQIRNTEAFF.

This clonotype was detected only a few times. The CDR3 sequence is CASSSSTSGGHSYNEQFF. CDR3 nucleotide sequence: TGCGCCAGCAGCTCCTCGACTAGCGGGGGCCACTCCTACAATGAGCAGTTCTTC. The chain uses TRBV5-1 and TRBJ2-1; TRBD2 matches at 12 bases. V was clipped by 3 bases and J by 0 bases; unmatched bases: 7. Germline lookup yields CDR1 SGHRS and CDR2 YFSETQ. CDR3 size: 18 residues.

This clonotype was recorded a few times. CDR3 nucleotide sequence: TGTGCCAGCAGTTTAGTAGGCGAGGCTGAGCAGTTCTTC. It encodes CASSLVGEAEQFF. The chain is built from TRBV12-3 or TRBV12-4 and TRBJ2-1; no clear D gene. Trimming removed 1 base at V and 9 bases at J, with 10 bases between. This CDR3 has 13 residues.

This clonotype was observed a handful of times. The chain couples TRBV5-1 to TRBJ2-5; 12 bases match TRBD1. The CDR3 covers 17 residues. V lost 5 bases to trimming and J lost 4 bases; unmatched junction nucleotides: 12. The germline gives CDR1 SGHRS, CDR2 YFSETQ. The CDR3 bases are TGCGCCAGCAGTCCGGGACAGGGGGCCGGGGGCGGAGAGACCCAGTACTTC. This translates into CASSPGQGAGGGETQYF. The whole variable domain, remainder taken from reference TRBV5-1 and TRBJ2-5, is KAGVTQTPRYLIKTRGQQVTLSCSPISGHRSVSWYQQTPGQGLQFLFEYFSETQRNKGNFPGRFSGRQFSNSRSEMNVSTLELGDSALYLCASSPGQGAGGGETQYFGPGTRLLVL.

The chain has TRBV6-6 and TRBJ2-3; D is unresolved. The CDR3 loop spans 13 amino acids. V was clipped by 3 bases and J by 5 bases, with 9 bases between them. Germline CDR1 reads MNHNY; CDR2 reads SVGAGI (reference sequence). CDR3 sequence (DNA): TGTGCCAGCAGTTATTCCCTCATAGATACGCAGTATTTT. Its protein is CASSYSLIDTQYF.

This clonotype has a count of ten or more. The chain is built from TRBV2 and TRBJ2-3, with a weak D call TRBD2 (5 bases). CDR1 is SNHLY and CDR2 is FYNNEI in the germline V gene. V lost 3 bases to trimming and J lost 3 bases, with 16 bases between them. The CDR3 runs 16 residues. CDR3 residues: CASSDHAGLTTDTQYF. CDR3 coding DNA: TGTGCCAGCAGTGATCATGCGGGCCTAACTACAGATACGCAGTATTTT. Full variable domain (remainder filled in from reference TRBV2 and TRBJ2-3): EPEVTQTPSHQVTQMGQEVILRCVPISNHLYFYWYRQILGQKVEFLVSFYNNEISEKSEIFDDQFSVERPDGSNFTLKIRSTKLEDSAMYFCASSDHAGLTTDTQYFGPGTRLTVL.

The sample holds many counts of this clonotype. The chain joins TRBV28 to TRBJ2-1, with TRBD1 matching over 8 bases. This CDR3 is built from 17 residues. The germline CDR1 and CDR2 sequences are MDHEN and SYDVKM. Unmatched junction bases numbered 8, after V lost 4 bases and J lost 0 bases. The CDR3 spells CASSSGQGASSYNEQFF. The DNA of the CDR3 is TGTGCCAGCAGTTCAGGTCAGGGGGCCAGCTCCTACAATGAGCAGTTCTTC.

The chain has TRBV5-6 and TRBJ2-5, with D perhaps being TRBD1 or TRBD2 (5 bases each). The V gene lost 0 bases and the J gene lost 3 bases, with 9 bases spanning the gap. The CDR3 covers 14 residues. Germline assignment: CDR1 SGHDT and CDR2 YYEEEE. In DNA form, the CDR3 reads TGTGCCAGCAGCTTGGGGGGGATAGAAGAGACCCAGTACTTC. Its translation: CASSLGGIEETQYF.

The table lists this clonotype with a few counts. The chain recombines TRBV11-2 with TRBJ1-5; no clear D. The germline V gene encodes CDR1 SGHAT and CDR2 FQNNGV. Between the trimmed V and J ends, which lost 0 bases and 7 bases, there was a span of 10 bases. The CDR3 consists of 14 residues. The CDR3 bases are TGTGCCAGCAGCTTAGACTCATCACCGCAGCCCCAGCATTTT. Its protein product is CASSLDSSPQPQHF.

This sequence joins TRBV15 and TRBJ2-3; D is ambiguous. CDR1 LNHNV and CDR2 YYDKDF come from the germline V gene (reference sequence). Trimming removed 0 bases from V and 1 base from J, with 11 bases in between. The CDR3 extends over 16 amino acids. CDR3 DNA sequence: TGTGCCACCAGCAGAGATCTTCGCGGTGGCACAGATACGCAGTATTTT. Translating it yields CATSRDLRGGTDTQYF.

This clonotype has only a few counts. DNA for the CDR3: TGCAGTGCTAGAGTTACAGGGCCAAATCAGCCCCAGCATTTT. It yields the protein CSARVTGPNQPQHF. The chain is built from TRBV20-1 and TRBJ1-5; maybe TRBD1 (6 bases). V was shortened by 1 base and J by 4 bases, with 11 bases between the two germline ends. Per germline, CDR1 DFQATT and CDR2 SNEGSKA (reference sequence). The CDR3 is 14 residues long.

In its sample, this clonotype was seen many times. The gene calls are TRBV5-1 and TRBJ1-1; TRBD1 might be the D (5 bases). V lost 1 base to trimming and J lost 4 bases, with 20 bases between them. The CDR3 is 17 amino acids. In germline, CDR1 is SGHRS, CDR2 YFSETQ. DNA for the CDR3: TGCGCCAGCAGCTTGATAGATTCAGGGCCGGGAGGCACTGAAGCTTTCTTT. Translation gives CASSLIDSGPGGTEAFF.

This clonotype occurred many times. This sequence joins TRBV12-3 or TRBV12-4 and TRBJ2-2; TRBD1 matches 9 bases. The length of the CDR3 is 14 residues. After removal of 5 bases from V and 6 bases from J, the junction contained 4 bases not matched to a gene. In DNA form, the CDR3 reads TGTGCCAGCAGTCGGACAGGGGAATCCGGGGAGCTGTTTTTT. Translation gives CASSRTGESGELFF.

This clonotype was seen more than once but under ten times. The rearrangement joins TRBV18 to TRBJ2-1, with D unclear. V was shortened by 6 bases and J by 7 bases, with 19 bases between the two germline ends. This CDR3 is 15 amino acids long. Germline V gene lookup returns CDR1 KGHSH and CDR2 LQKENI. CDR3: CASSPRGTKANEQFF. CDR3 nucleotides: TGTGCCAGCTCCCCAAGAGGCACTAAAGCGAATGAGCAGTTCTTC.

Many counts were recorded for this clonotype. The chain joins TRBV7-2 to TRBJ2-5; D possibly corresponds to TRBD1 (5 bases). This CDR3 is built from 13 residues. Germline CDR1 and CDR2: SGHTA and FQGNSA. V was trimmed by 8 bases and J by 6 bases, leaving 16 bases between them. The CDR3 DNA is TGTGCCAGCCGATTAATTAAGGGGAAGACCCAGTACTTC. Amino acids: CASRLIKGKTQYF.

This clonotype came up many times. The rearrangement uses TRBV20-1 and TRBJ2-3; D is undetermined. Trimming pared 3 bases from V and 3 bases from J, leaving 16 bases between. Germline V lookup: CDR1 DFQATT, CDR2 SNEGSKA (reference sequence). CDR3 size: 15 residues. Here the CDR3 DNA reads TGCAGTGCTAGTAGCCGGAGTGGAATTACAGATACGCAGTATTTT. Translated, it gives CSASSRSGITDTQYF.

V and J are TRBV11-2 and TRBJ2-7; D gene uncertain. V lost 1 base to trimming and J lost 9 bases, with 19 bases between them. The CDR3 loop spans 15 amino acids. Germline assignment: CDR1 SGHAT and CDR2 FQNNGV. The CDR3 region is CASSLVSTGGLGQYF. The CDR3 DNA reads TGTGCCAGCAGCTTAGTCAGTACGGGCGGTTTAGGGCAGTACTTC.

The chain uses TRBV6-1 and TRBJ2-1, with a weak D call TRBD1 (6 bases). CDR3 length equals 12 residues. Trimming stripped 9 bases from V and 8 bases from J, with 14 bases between. Germline V gives CDR1 MNHNS, CDR2 SASEGT. CDR3 sequence reads: CASGGPWDEQFF. CDR3 nucleotide sequence: TGTGCCAGTGGGGGCCCCTGGGATGAGCAGTTCTTC.

This clonotype was detected many times. Here the CDR3 DNA reads TGTGCCAGCAGCTTAGGGTTTAGCGGGGGAACCTACGAGCAGTACTTC. This codes for CASSLGFSGGTYEQYF. The V and J genes are TRBV11-2 and TRBJ2-7; TRBD2 aligns across 9 bases. The germline V gene encodes CDR1 SGHAT and CDR2 FQNNGV. The CDR3 sequence is 16 residues long. V shed 1 base, J shed 2 bases, and the junction held 6 bases outside the gene matches.

This chain joins TRBV5-6 and TRBJ2-5; 7 positions match TRBD1. Germline-derived CDR1 and CDR2 are SGHDT and YYEEEE. The CDR3 totals 15 residues. With V trimmed by 5 bases and J by 4 bases, 11 bases remained unmatched. The CDR3: CASSSTPTGRETQYF. The CDR3 coding sequence is TGTGCCAGCAGTTCAACTCCGACAGGGAGAGAGACCCAGTACTTC.

This clonotype was counted at least ten times. The genes are TRBV3-1 and TRBJ2-5; D remains ambiguous. CDR3 size: 13 residues. Germline-derived CDR1 and CDR2 are LGHDT and YNNKEL (reference sequence). Trimming took 4 bases from V and 3 from J, leaving 9 bases between them. CDR3 sequence: CASSLTTEETQYF. CDR3 coding DNA: TGTGCCAGCAGCCTTACTACCGAAGAGACCCAGTACTTC.

In its sample, this clonotype was seen many times. V is TRBV28 and J is TRBJ2-1, with TRBD2 matching 8 bases. Trimming removed 6 bases from V and 6 bases from J; junction bases left unmatched: 10. This CDR3 has 15 residues. The germline gives CDR1 MDHEN, CDR2 SYDVKM. In DNA, the CDR3 is TGTGCCAGCAGGGAAGCGGGAGAAGTTAGCAATGAGCAGTTCTTC. It codes for CASREAGEVSNEQFF.

This clonotype was counted only a few times. The chain joins TRBV6-1 to TRBJ2-1, with D possibly matching TRBD2 (6 bases). In germline, CDR1 is MNHNS, CDR2 SASEGT. This CDR3 has 18 residues. The V gene lost 6 bases and the J gene lost 0 bases, with 21 bases spanning the gap. The CDR3 DNA sequence: TGTGCCAGCAGCCCACTTGAATCTAGCGCGAGCTCCTACAATGAGCAGTTCTTC. It specifies CASSPLESSASSYNEQFF.

This clonotype has a count of ten or more. This chain uses TRBV6-1 with TRBJ2-1, with TRBD2 matching over 13 bases. The CDR3 covers 15 residues. Germline loops: CDR1 MNHNS, CDR2 SASEGT. V was pared by 6 bases and J by 6 bases, with 5 bases of the junction left unmatched. This CDR3 reads CASRPGTSGANEQFF. CDR3 DNA sequence: TGTGCCAGCAGGCCCGGGACTAGCGGGGCCAATGAGCAGTTCTTC.

This clonotype was observed a handful of times. The chain employs TRBV20-1 and TRBJ2-1; 8 bases are a match to TRBD2. There are 15 residues in the CDR3. Germline V lookup: CDR1 DFQATT, CDR2 SNEGSKA (reference sequence). Losses at the gene ends were 6 bases for V and 8 bases for J; bases not matched to a gene: 15. The CDR3 DNA reads as TGCAGTGCCGCCAGGAGCGGGGGCGGGGGCGATGAGCAGTTCTTC. Translation: CSAARSGGGGDEQFF.